The clone carrying this TCR beta chain was observed a few times. Trimming shortened V by 5 bases and J by 4 bases, and 9 bases separated the two germline ends. This CDR3 region has 13 residues. Per the germline V gene, CDR1 is LNHDA and CDR2 is SQIVND (reference sequence). Assay: immunoSEQ multiplex PCR; the TCRdb copy retains only in-frame clones and omits some. The repertoire holds about 280,000 clones, with 85% as singletons. The data were obtained in a study of blood T cell repertoires in COVID-19. Participants were aged 18 to 89 years from about two dozen US areas. Clinical history as reported by participants underpinned cohort assignment.

This receptor was obtained from a woman aged 45-65 years who had recovered from COVID-19. Sequencing was done on a sample of PBMCs or T cells enriched from blood (not recorded which). The V call is TRBV19, the J call TRBJ2-1; D remains ambiguous. The CDR3 sequence: CASSPLLYNEQFF. The CDR3 coding sequence is TGTGCCAGTAGTCCATTACTATACAATGAGCAGTTCTTC.